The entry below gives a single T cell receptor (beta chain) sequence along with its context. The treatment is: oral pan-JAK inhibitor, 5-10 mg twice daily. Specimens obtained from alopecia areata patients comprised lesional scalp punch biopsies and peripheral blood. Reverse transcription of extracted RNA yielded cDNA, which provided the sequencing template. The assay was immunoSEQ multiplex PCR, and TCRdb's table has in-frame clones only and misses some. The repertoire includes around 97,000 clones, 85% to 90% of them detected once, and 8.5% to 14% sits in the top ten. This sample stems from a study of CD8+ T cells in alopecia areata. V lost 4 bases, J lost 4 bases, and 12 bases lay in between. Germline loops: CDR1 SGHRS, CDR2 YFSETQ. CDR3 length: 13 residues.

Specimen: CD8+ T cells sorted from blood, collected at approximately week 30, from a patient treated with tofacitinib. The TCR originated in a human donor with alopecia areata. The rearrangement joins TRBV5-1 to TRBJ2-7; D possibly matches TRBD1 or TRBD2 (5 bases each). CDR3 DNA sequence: TGCGCCAGCAGCGCCGGGACGGGGTACGAGCAGTACTTC. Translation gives CASSAGTGYEQYF.